This is a list of T cell receptor beta chains from one sample in a study of Graves' ophthalmopathy and Graves' hyperthyroidism. MiXCR, applied by TCRdb to the multiplex PCR reads, yields one record per CDR3 protein. This table has 40,000 or so distinct CDR3 sequences, approximately 46% appearing once. Sequenced sample: peripheral blood. Receptors originate from an adult woman with stable Graves' hyperthyroidism. Both conserved end residues are part of each CDR3.

16 | TRBJ2-2 | TRBV7-6 | CASSLASSGSAGELFF
16 | TRBJ1-6 | TRBV5-1 | CASREPGQGRNSPLHF
14 | TRBJ2-2 | TRBV19 | CASSLAENTGELFF
16 | TRBJ1-3 | TRBV7-9 | CASSLLPAVGKNTIYF
18 | TRBJ2-3 | TRBV24-1 | CATSDRGEREAGTDTQYF
14 | TRBJ2-3 | TRBV7-2 | CASSPDTSTDTQYF
14 | TRBJ2-7 | TRBV2 | CASSETGTPHEQYF
12 | TRBJ2-7 | TRBV7-2 | CASSFPGTEQYF
13 | TRBJ2-2 | TRBV5-6 | CASSPRTLGELFF
13 | TRBJ1-2 | TRBV20-1 | CSASHRGSYGYIF
12 | TRBJ1-1 | TRBV12-3/TRBV12-4 | CASSLSPNVAFF
16 | TRBJ2-3 | TRBV19 | CASSIEEAGRADTQYF
11 | TRBJ2-7 | TRBV4-2 | CASSQRDEQYF
15 | TRBJ1-2 | TRBV20-1 | CSARGGTASPGGYTF
12 | TRBJ2-2 | TRBV20-1 | CSAGARNGELFF
14 | TRBJ1-2 | TRBV13 | CASSLGDAGYGYTF
12 | TRBJ2-2 | TRBV7-8 | CASSLVRGVFFF
12 | TRBJ1-1 | TRBV29-1 | CSTDQGNAEAFF
14 | TRBJ2-7 | TRBV4-1 | CASSQDRGDYEQYF
13 | TRBJ1-1 | TRBV9 | CASSVGAGGVAFF
12 | TRBJ1-5 | TRBV20-1 | CSAGGGHQPQHF
13 | TRBJ1-1 | TRBV4-2 | CASSWDRVSGAFF
14 | TRBJ2-2 | TRBV19 | CASSMGLALGELFF
15 | TRBJ2-5 | TRBV19 | CASSIVGPSPETQYF
14 | TRBJ1-2 | TRBV4-1 | CASSPYDPFYGYTF
15 | TRBJ1-4 | TRBV2 | CASSEERGGCEKLFF
16 | TRBJ1-4 | TRBV24-1 | CATSSIGGNAGEKLFF
11 | TRBJ2-5 | TRBV20-1 | CSASGWETQYF
17 | TRBJ2-2 | TRBV7-8 | CVSSPRTSGGNTGKLFF
12 | TRBJ1-1 | TRBV2 | CASSRAGGEAFF
12 | TRBJ1-2 | TRBV20-1 | CSARQGGGGYAF
13 | TRBJ2-7 | TRBV29-1 | CSVMGQGTYEQYF
13 | TRBJ1-5 | TRBV7-2 | CASSLGGGQPQHF
13 | TRBJ2-7 | TRBV5-1 | CASSWDRGREQYF
15 | TRBJ1-2 | TRBV6-5 | CASSYTPGQGDGYTF
13 | TRBJ2-5 | TRBV5-4 | CASSPGPSETQYF
23 | TRBJ2-5 | TRBV24-1 | CATSAEVDTEAFFGQGSQETQYF
13 | TRBJ1-2 | TRBV10-3 | CAISESGDYGYTF
13 | TRBJ1-1 | TRBV15 | CATSLEGDTEAFF
15 | TRBJ1-2 | TRBV3-1 | CASSRGTDGAYGYTF
19 | TRBJ1-5 | TRBV28 | CASHGLIRGRPHSNQPQHF
15 | TRBJ2-5 | TRBV20-1 | CSARMTSGREETQYF
14 | TRBJ1-1 | TRBV2 | CASSAPGATFEAFF
14 | TRBJ1-4 | TRBV27 | CASSDPTGGEKLFF
15 | TRBJ2-2 | TRBV6-5 | CASTKGTGNLAELFF
15 | TRBJ2-7 | TRBV20-1 | CSARGPGAGAYEQYF
15 | TRBJ1-4 | TRBV5-1 | CASSLEQGRTEKLFF
11 | TRBJ2-3 | TRBV20-1 | CSAPGTTPQYF
13 | TRBJ2-5 | TRBV29-1 | CSVGDRGGQPQYF
13 | TRBJ2-2 | TRBV14 | CASSQYHTGELFF
13 | TRBJ1-5 | TRBV7-8 | CASNRGGNQPQHF
14 | TRBJ2-2 | TRBV5-8 | CASSLDRGGGELFF
14 | TRBJ2-5 | TRBV11-2 | CASSATRMGETQYF